This is a list of T cell receptor beta chains from one sample in a study of CD8+ T cells in alopecia areata. Libraries were prepared by immunoSEQ multiplex PCR; TCRdb keeps only in-frame clonotypes and omits some of them. Among 170,000 or so clones listed, 50% to 70% were seen once. The starting material was CD4+ T cells sorted from blood, obtained at week 4, from a patient treated with tofacitinib. The source of these receptors is a human donor with alopecia areata. Both conserved end residues are part of each CDR3. The order of the fields is V gene, D gene, clone size, J gene, CDR3 length, CDR3 DNA, CDR3 protein. D genes are given only for firm matches. Size tells how often a clone was seen (once, few, many) or the class of an expanded clone, and some rows leave it out.

V: TRBV5-1; D: .; size: few; J: TRBJ2-1; length: 13; DNA: TGCGCCAGCAGCTTAGAAAGTTCTCCGGGGCAGTTCTTC; CDR3: CASSLESSPGQFF
V: TRBV4-1; D: .; size: .; J: TRBJ1-1; length: 16; DNA: TGCGCCAGCAGCCAAGATCCGGGAACAGGCAACACTGAAGCTTTCTTT; CDR3: CASSQDPGTGNTEAFF
V: TRBV30; D: .; size: few; J: TRBJ1-6; length: 13; DNA: TGTGCCTGGACTACAGGGAACAATTCACCCCTCCACTTT; CDR3: CAWTTGNNSPLHF
V: TRBV29-1; D: .; size: .; J: TRBJ2-6; length: 16; DNA: TGCAGCGTTGTACCGGGGGCTTCCTCTGGGGCCAACGTCCTGACTTTC; CDR3: CSVVPGASSGANVLTF
V: TRBV6-5; D: .; size: .; J: TRBJ2-5; length: 14; DNA: TGTGCCATCAGCCCTAGGGGGGTGCAAGAGACCCAGTACTTC; CDR3: CAISPRGVQETQYF
V: TRBV29-1; D: .; size: few; J: TRBJ2-4; length: 13; DNA: TGCAGCGTTGGGTCCCTAGCCAAAAACATTCAGTACTTC; CDR3: CSVGSLAKNIQYF
V: TRBV29-1; D: .; size: once; J: TRBJ1-1; length: 13; DNA: TGCAGCGTTGAAGGAGGGGTAGGCACTGAAGCTTTCTTT; CDR3: CSVEGGVGTEAFF
V: TRBV30; D: .; size: few; J: TRBJ2-7; length: 13; DNA: TGTGCCTGGAAGGCAGGGAGATCCTACGAGCAGTACTTC; CDR3: CAWKAGRSYEQYF
V: TRBV25-1; D: TRBD1; size: once; J: TRBJ2-7; length: 15; DNA: TGTGCCAGCAGTGAATCAGGGACAGGGGGCGGGGAGCAGTACTTC; CDR3: CASSESGTGGGEQYF
V: TRBV11-2; D: TRBD2; size: .; J: TRBJ2-7; length: 17; DNA: TGTGCCAGCAGCTTACATCCTTCCCCAGCGGGGCCCTACGAGCAGTACTTC; CDR3: CASSLHPSPAGPYEQYF
V: TRBV15; D: .; size: .; J: TRBJ2-3; length: 11; DNA: TGTGCCACGGAGGGGGCAGATACGCAGTATTTT; CDR3: CATEGADTQYF
V: TRBV29-1; D: TRBD2; size: .; J: TRBJ2-2; length: 16; DNA: TGCAGCGCCATCAGCGGGGGGCAGCTGAACACCGGGGAGCTGTTTTTT; CDR3: CSAISGGQLNTGELFF
V: TRBV14; D: TRBD1; size: once; J: TRBJ1-5; length: 16; DNA: TGTGCCCCTGCCACGGCCGTGGGACAGGGAAGGCAGCCCCAGCATTTT; CDR3: CAPATAVGQGRQPQHF
V: TRBV29-1; D: .; size: .; J: TRBJ2-2; length: 15; DNA: TGCAGCGTCCGGATGGACAAAAGGAACACCGGGGAGCTGTTTTTT; CDR3: CSVRMDKRNTGELFF
V: TRBV5-1; D: .; size: .; J: TRBJ2-1; length: 13; DNA: TGCGCCAGCAGCTTGGTGGTTGGAAATGAGCAGTTCTTC; CDR3: CASSLVVGNEQFF
V: TRBV5-1; D: TRBD1; size: .; J: TRBJ2-1; length: 13; DNA: TGCGCCAGCAGCTCTACAGGGGCCAATGAGCAGTTCTTC; CDR3: CASSSTGANEQFF
V: TRBV7-9; D: TRBD1; size: few; J: TRBJ1-6; length: 15; DNA: TGTGCCAGCAGCTTAGGACAGGGTACGGATTCACCCCTCCACTTT; CDR3: CASSLGQGTDSPLHF
V: TRBV4-2; D: .; size: .; J: TRBJ2-1; length: 17; DNA: TGTGCCAGCAGCCCAGGGGGCGGGGGGCCCTCCTACAATGAGCAGTTCTTC; CDR3: CASSPGGGGPSYNEQFF
V: TRBV5-6; D: .; size: .; J: TRBJ1-5; length: 15; DNA: TGTGCCAGCAGCTTGGATGGACTCGGCGGTCAGCCCCAGCATTTT; CDR3: CASSLDGLGGQPQHF
V: TRBV7-9; D: TRBD2; size: few; J: TRBJ2-3; length: 14; DNA: TGTGCCAGCAGCTTAGGACTAGCTCCAGATACGCAGTATTTT; CDR3: CASSLGLAPDTQYF
V: TRBV6-5; D: .; size: .; J: TRBJ2-7; length: 14; DNA: TGTGCCAGCAGTTACTCGGATGGAAACTACGAGCAGTACTTC; CDR3: CASSYSDGNYEQYF
V: TRBV9; D: TRBD2; size: .; J: TRBJ2-3; length: 16; DNA: TGTGCCAGCAGCGCTTTCCCCGGGACTAGGTCAGATACGCAGTATTTT; CDR3: CASSAFPGTRSDTQYF
V: TRBV7-9; D: .; size: .; J: TRBJ1-1; length: 14; DNA: TGTGCCAGCAGCTTAAGTTCAGTGGTCCCTGAAGCTTTCTTT; CDR3: CASSLSSVVPEAFF
V: TRBV27; D: TRBD2; size: .; J: TRBJ2-3; length: 16; DNA: TGTGCCAGCAGTGGGGATAGCGGGGGGAGCACAGATACGCAGTATTTT; CDR3: CASSGDSGGSTDTQYF
V: TRBV15; D: .; size: .; J: TRBJ1-5; length: 14; DNA: TGTGCCACCAGCAAACAGGTCGTGAAACAGCCCCAGCATTTT; CDR3: CATSKQVVKQPQHF
V: TRBV9; D: TRBD1; size: .; J: TRBJ2-5; length: 17; DNA: TGTGCCAGCAGCGTTAGTGTGGGACAGGGGGCGAGGGAGACCCAGTACTTC; CDR3: CASSVSVGQGARETQYF
V: TRBV29-1; D: .; size: .; J: TRBJ2-3; length: 14; DNA: TGCAGCGTTAAGACTATTCAAACTGATATCACGCAGTATTTT; CDR3: CSVKTIQTDITQYF
V: TRBV7-2; D: .; size: .; J: TRBJ2-7; length: 15; DNA: TGTGCCAGCAGCTCTCGGACGGAATTTGCCTACGAGCAGTACTTC; CDR3: CASSSRTEFAYEQYF
V: TRBV25-1; D: .; size: .; J: TRBJ1-5; length: 12; DNA: TGTGCCAGCAGTGTGGGGAATCAGCCCCAGCATTTT; CDR3: CASSVGNQPQHF
V: TRBV7-9; D: .; size: .; J: TRBJ2-5; length: 13; DNA: TGTGCCAGTCGTCTAGCAGTCCAAGAGACCCAGTACTTC; CDR3: CASRLAVQETQYF
V: TRBV6-5; D: TRBD1; size: few; J: TRBJ2-1; length: 16; DNA: TGTGCCAGCAGTTACTCCGGGACAGGGTTTGTCAATGAGCAGTTCTTC; CDR3: CASSYSGTGFVNEQFF
V: TRBV11-2; D: .; size: .; J: TRBJ2-1; length: 13; DNA: TGTGCCAGCAACCAAATACAGCGGAATGAGCAGTTCTTC; CDR3: CASNQIQRNEQFF
V: TRBV25-1; D: .; size: .; J: TRBJ2-3; length: 14; DNA: TGTGCCAGCAGTGAATACAGGGTGGCAGATACGCAGTATTTT; CDR3: CASSEYRVADTQYF
V: TRBV6-5; D: .; size: .; J: TRBJ2-5; length: 13; DNA: TGTGCCAGCAGGGAGGCCGGTGTGGAGACCCAGTACTTC; CDR3: CASREAGVETQYF
V: TRBV4-2; D: TRBD2; size: few; J: TRBJ2-3; length: 15; DNA: TGTGCCAGCAGCCACGGGACTAGTTCCACAGATACGCAGTATTTT; CDR3: CASSHGTSSTDTQYF
V: TRBV30; D: TRBD1; size: .; J: TRBJ1-6; length: 16; DNA: TGTGCCTGGAGGGCCTGGACAGGGAAAGCGGCTTCACCCCTCCACTTT; CDR3: CAWRAWTGKAASPLHF
V: TRBV30; D: TRBD1; size: once; J: TRBJ1-1; length: 13; DNA: TGTGCCTGGACACTCGGACAGGGGACTGAAGCTTTCTTT; CDR3: CAWTLGQGTEAFF
V: TRBV7-9; D: TRBD1; size: .; J: TRBJ1-2; length: 14; DNA: TGTGCCAGCAGCCTGACAGGGGCGAACTATGGCTACACCTTC; CDR3: CASSLTGANYGYTF
V: TRBV7-9; D: TRBD1; size: .; J: TRBJ1-6; length: 15; DNA: TGTGCCAGCAGCGTAACAGGGGGCTATAATTCACCCCTCCACTTT; CDR3: CASSVTGGYNSPLHF
V: TRBV11-2; D: TRBD2; size: .; J: TRBJ2-4; length: 15; DNA: TGTGCCAGCAGCTTAGCGGGACTAGCAACATACATTCAGTACTTC; CDR3: CASSLAGLATYIQYF
V: TRBV30; D: TRBD2; size: .; J: TRBJ2-7; length: 12; DNA: TGTGCCTGGACCGGGGGGGGCCACGAGCAGTACTTC; CDR3: CAWTGGGHEQYF
V: TRBV30; D: .; size: .; J: TRBJ1-1; length: 15; DNA: TGTGCCTGGAGTTTGCCCCGGCGGGGGCGGACTGAAGCTTTCTTT; CDR3: CAWSLPRRGRTEAFF
V: TRBV29-1; D: .; size: .; J: TRBJ1-2; length: 12; DNA: TGCAGCGTTACCATCGGGGGCGGTGGCTACACCTTC; CDR3: CSVTIGGGGYTF
V: TRBV29-1; D: .; size: .; J: TRBJ2-7; length: 13; DNA: TGCAGCGTTGTTTCCCTCCGGTCCTACGAGCAGTACTTC; CDR3: CSVVSLRSYEQYF
V: TRBV29-1; D: .; size: few; J: TRBJ2-3; length: 13; DNA: TGCAGCGTTGCACCTAGGGGCACAGATACGCAGTATTTT; CDR3: CSVAPRGTDTQYF
V: TRBV10-3; D: .; size: few; J: TRBJ1-2; length: 11; DNA: TGTGCCACCTCAGGGGCGGATGGCTACACCTTC; CDR3: CATSGADGYTF
V: TRBV6-6; D: .; size: .; J: TRBJ2-5; length: 14; DNA: TGTGCCAGCAGTTTCAGCGGGTCAGGGGAGACCCAGTACTTC; CDR3: CASSFSGSGETQYF
V: TRBV7-9; D: TRBD1; size: once; J: TRBJ1-5; length: 16; DNA: TGTGCCAGCAGCTTAGCTCTCGGGACAGGGAATCAGCCCCAGCATTTT; CDR3: CASSLALGTGNQPQHF
V: TRBV6-1; D: TRBD1; size: .; J: TRBJ2-4; length: 14; DNA: TGTGCCAGCAGTGCTACAGGGGTAGGAAACATTCAGTACTTC; CDR3: CASSATGVGNIQYF
V: TRBV7-2; D: .; size: few; J: TRBJ2-5; length: 15; DNA: TGTGCCAGCAGCTCCCTCGGCCGAGGGTCAGAGACCCAGTACTTC; CDR3: CASSSLGRGSETQYF
V: TRBV11-2; D: TRBD1; size: .; J: TRBJ2-3; length: 15; DNA: TGTGCCAGCAGGTCACAGGGGGCGGGCACAGATACGCAGTATTTT; CDR3: CASRSQGAGTDTQYF
V: TRBV5-6; D: .; size: .; J: TRBJ2-1; length: 13; DNA: TGTGCCAGCAGCTTCCCCGGGGATGATGAGCAGTTCTTC; CDR3: CASSFPGDDEQFF
V: TRBV30; D: .; size: once; J: TRBJ1-1; length: 13; DNA: TGTGCCTGGAGTGTATCGTCAGGTTCTGAAGCTTTCTTT; CDR3: CAWSVSSGSEAFF
V: TRBV2; D: .; size: .; J: TRBJ1-2; length: 14; DNA: TGTGCCAGCAGTGAAGCCCGGGGTAGCTATGGCTACACCTTC; CDR3: CASSEARGSYGYTF
V: TRBV30; D: .; size: .; J: TRBJ1-1; length: 16; DNA: TGTGCCTGGAATAACCGCATCGCGAGGGGGTTGGCTGAAGCTTTCTTT; CDR3: CAWNNRIARGLAEAFF
V: TRBV30; D: .; size: .; J: TRBJ2-5; length: 12; DNA: TGTGCCTGGAGGCAGTACCAAGAGACCCAGTACTTC; CDR3: CAWRQYQETQYF
V: TRBV2; D: .; size: .; J: TRBJ1-5; length: 14; DNA: TGTGCCAGCAGTGAGGGGCAGGGGAGCCAGCCCCAGCATTTT; CDR3: CASSEGQGSQPQHF
V: TRBV5-1; D: TRBD1; size: .; J: TRBJ2-2; length: 15; DNA: TGCGCCAGCAGCCAAGGACAGGGGGCTGCCGGGGAGCTGTTTTTT; CDR3: CASSQGQGAAGELFF
V: TRBV4-1; D: TRBD2; size: few; J: TRBJ2-1; length: 20; DNA: TGCGCCAGCAGCCAACTGGGCCTAGCGGGGGGGCGGAACTCCTACAATGAGCAGTTCTTC; CDR3: CASSQLGLAGGRNSYNEQFF